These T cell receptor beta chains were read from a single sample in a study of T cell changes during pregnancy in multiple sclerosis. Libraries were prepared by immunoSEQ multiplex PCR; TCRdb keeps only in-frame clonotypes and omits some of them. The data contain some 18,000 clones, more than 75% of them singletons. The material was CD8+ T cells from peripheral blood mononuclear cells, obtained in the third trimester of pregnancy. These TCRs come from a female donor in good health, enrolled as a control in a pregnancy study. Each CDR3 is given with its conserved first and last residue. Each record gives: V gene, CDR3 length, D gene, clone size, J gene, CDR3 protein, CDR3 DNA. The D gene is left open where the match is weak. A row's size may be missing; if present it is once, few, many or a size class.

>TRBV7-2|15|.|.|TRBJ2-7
CASSLGLGSGYEQYF
TGTGCCAGCAGCTTAGGTTTAGGTTCAGGCTACGAGCAGTACTTC
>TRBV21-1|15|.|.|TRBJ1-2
CASSNRQGRDHGYTF
TGTGCCAGCAGCAATCGACAGGGGCGAGACCATGGCTACACCTTC
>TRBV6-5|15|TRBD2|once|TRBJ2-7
CASSTFRGGRDEQYF
TGTGCCAGCAGTACATTCCGGGGGGGTAGAGACGAGCAGTACTTC
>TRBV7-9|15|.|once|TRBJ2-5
CASSLALDAVGTQYF
TGTGCCAGCAGCTTAGCCCTAGATGCAGTAGGGACCCAGTACTTC
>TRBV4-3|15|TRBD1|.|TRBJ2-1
CASSRDREAYNEQFF
TGCGCCAGCAGCCGGGACAGGGAGGCCTACAATGAGCAGTTCTTC
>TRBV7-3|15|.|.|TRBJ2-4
CASSSAGIAKNIQYF
TGTGCCAGCAGCTCCGCAGGGATAGCCAAAAACATTCAGTACTTC
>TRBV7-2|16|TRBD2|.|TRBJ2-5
CASSLAVAGVRETQYF
TGTGCCAGCAGCTTAGCGGTAGCGGGAGTGAGGGAGACCCAGTACTTC
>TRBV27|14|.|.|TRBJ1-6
CASSLGGASSPLHF
TGTGCCAGCAGTTTAGGGGGCGCGAGTTCACCCCTCCACTTT
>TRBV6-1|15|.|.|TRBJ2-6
CASSDDATGANVLTF
TGTGCCAGCAGTGATGATGCTACCGGGGCCAACGTCCTGACTTTC
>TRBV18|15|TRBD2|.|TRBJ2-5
CASSRSGRPGETQYF
TGTGCCAGCTCCCGAAGCGGGAGACCTGGAGAGACCCAGTACTTC
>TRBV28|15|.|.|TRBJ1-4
CASSRYIATNEKLFF
TGTGCCAGCAGTCGATACATTGCAACTAATGAAAAACTGTTTTTT
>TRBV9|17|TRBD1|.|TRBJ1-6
CASSVGDRSSYNSPLHF
TGTGCCAGCAGCGTAGGGGACAGGAGCTCCTATAATTCACCCCTCCACTTT
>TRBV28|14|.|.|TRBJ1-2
CASAAETGWLGYTF
TGTGCCAGCGCGGCGGAGACAGGTTGGTTAGGCTACACCTTC
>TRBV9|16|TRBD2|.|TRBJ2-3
CASSTPRRLAEDTQYF
TGTGCCAGCAGCACCCCGAGAAGACTAGCGGAAGATACGCAGTATTTT
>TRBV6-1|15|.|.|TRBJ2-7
CASSGEGAVGYEQYF
TGTGCCAGCAGTGGGGAAGGGGCCGTAGGATACGAGCAGTACTTC
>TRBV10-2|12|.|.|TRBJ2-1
CASRRTFDEQFF
TGCGCCAGCCGTAGGACATTCGATGAGCAGTTCTTC
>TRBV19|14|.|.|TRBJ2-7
CASSITPGIYEQYF
TGTGCCAGTAGTATCACCCCGGGTATCTACGAGCAGTACTTC
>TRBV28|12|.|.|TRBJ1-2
CASSVGGWGYTF
TGTGCCAGCAGTGTGGGGGGTTGGGGCTACACCTTC
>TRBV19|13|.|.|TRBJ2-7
CASSIDQAYEQYF
TGTGCCAGTAGTATAGATCAGGCCTACGAGCAGTACTTC
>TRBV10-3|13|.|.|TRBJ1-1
CAIGRGGETEAFF
TGTGCCATCGGCCGAGGCGGAGAAACTGAAGCTTTCTTT
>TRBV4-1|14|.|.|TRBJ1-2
CASSQGTANYGYTF
TGCGCCAGCAGCCAAGGCACAGCTAACTATGGCTACACCTTC
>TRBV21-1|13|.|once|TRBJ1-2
CASRGQGAEGYTF
TGTGCCAGCAGGGGACAGGGGGCGGAAGGCTACACCTTC
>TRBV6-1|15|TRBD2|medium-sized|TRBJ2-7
CASSEGAGESYEQYF
TGTGCCAGCAGTGAAGGTGCGGGGGAGTCCTACGAGCAGTACTTC
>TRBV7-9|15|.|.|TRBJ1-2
CASSIRTEDLDGYTF
TGTGCCAGCAGCATCAGGACAGAGGACCTGGATGGCTACACCTTC
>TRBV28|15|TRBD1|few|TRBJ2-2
CASSLYRGLTGELFF
TGTGCCAGCAGTTTATACAGGGGGTTAACCGGGGAGCTGTTTTTT
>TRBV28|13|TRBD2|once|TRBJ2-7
CACRAGVYYEQYF
TGTGCCTGTCGTGCGGGGGTTTACTACGAGCAGTACTTC
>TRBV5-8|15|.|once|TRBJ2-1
CASSLAGQSSNEQFF
TGTGCCAGCAGCTTGGCTGGACAATCTTCCAATGAGCAGTTCTTC
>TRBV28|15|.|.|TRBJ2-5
CASSIYTGFQETQYF
TGTGCCAGCAGTATATATACAGGTTTCCAAGAGACCCAGTACTTC
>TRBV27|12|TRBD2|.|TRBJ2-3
CASSPSGGTQYF
TGTGCCAGCAGTCCCTCGGGGGGGACGCAGTATTTT